The 10 T cell receptor beta chains reported below all come from one sample, sequenced in a study of T cell repertoires in cytomegalovirus infection. These receptors are not linked to any known antigen. TCRdb recomputed calls from the reads with MiXCR, one row per CDR3 protein. The repertoire holds about 310,000 distinct CDR3 sequences, with 20% to 25% as singletons. The specimen was cultured PBMCs, collected from culture after CMV antigen stimulation. The receptors were sampled from a human donor in good health (CMV status not recorded). Some clones in this sample may be carry-over from other donors' samples.

A few counts support this clonotype. The rearrangement links TRBV7-9 to TRBJ1-1, with a weak D call TRBD1 (6 bases). Per the germline V gene, CDR1 is SEHNR and CDR2 is FQNEAQ (reference sequence). This CDR3 comprises 14 residues. The V gene lost 5 bases and the J gene lost 6 bases, with 16 bases spanning the gap. Here the CDR3 reads CASSPQGGAPEAFF. The DNA for the CDR3 is TGTGCCAGCAGCCCCCAAGGGGGGGCTCCTGAAGCTTTCTTT. Combining the CDR3 with reference TRBV7-9 and TRBJ1-1 gives the whole variable domain DTGVSQNPRHKITKRGQNVTFRCDPISEHNRLYWYRQTLGQGPEFLTYFQNEAQLEKSRLLSDRFSAERPKGSFSTLEIQRTEQGDSAMYLCASSPQGGAPEAFFGQGTRLTVV.

This chain connects TRBV7-6 to TRBJ2-3, with 7 bases matching TRBD2. J lost 2 bases, V lost 6 bases, and 8 bases had no gene match. The CDR3 runs to 15 residues. The germline gives CDR1 SGHVS, CDR2 FNYEAQ. CDR3 DNA: TGTGCCAGCAGTCGGGGGGACTCCAACACAGATACGCAGTATTTT. It encodes CASSRGDSNTDTQYF.

This clonotype has more than one count but fewer than ten. The chain combines TRBV6-6 with TRBJ1-1; no firm D call. Trimming left V 6 bases short and J 3 bases short, with 17 bases between. The CDR3 loop spans 15 amino acids. The germline V gene has CDR1 MNHNY and CDR2 SVGAGI (reference sequence). The CDR3 coding sequence is TGTGCCAGCAGCCTTCTCGGGAGATCTGACACTGAAGCTTTCTTT. Translation: CASSLLGRSDTEAFF.

This clonotype was observed a handful of times. This chain uses TRBV6-2 or TRBV6-3 with TRBJ2-1; 9 nucleotides line up with TRBD2. J lost 0 bases, V lost 4 bases, and 10 bases had no gene match. This CDR3 is 18 amino acids long. Germline values: CDR1 MNHEY, CDR2 SVGEGT. DNA for the CDR3: TGTGCCAGCAGTTTAGGTAGCGGGAGATTAAGCTCCTACAATGAGCAGTTCTTC. Amino acids: CASSLGSGRLSSYNEQFF.

This clonotype was detected a few times. This rearrangement joins TRBV7-9 to TRBJ2-3; 7 positions agree with TRBD2. This CDR3 has 15 amino acids. Germline CDR1 and CDR2: SEHNR and FQNEAQ (reference sequence). The V gene end was trimmed by 2 bases and the J gene end by 6 bases; junction bases not matched to a gene: 8. DNA for the CDR3: TGTGCCAGCAGCTTACCAACTAGCGAGCAGGATACGCAGTATTTT. This gives the protein CASSLPTSEQDTQYF.

Many counts were recorded for this clonotype. The chain links TRBV6-5 to TRBJ1-2; TRBD1 agrees at 7 bases. The CDR3 loop spans 17 amino acids. J gave up 6 bases and V 0 bases, and 13 bases lay outside the gene matches. The germline CDR1 and CDR2 sequences are MNHEY and SVGAGI. In DNA form, the CDR3 reads TGTGCCAGCAGTTACTCGTCCTGGACAGGTCGGGAGAATGGCTACACCTTC. This sequence encodes CASSYSSWTGRENGYTF.

This clonotype was seen more than once but under ten times. V usage is TRBV24-1 and J usage is TRBJ1-2; TRBD1 matches at 10 bases. Trimming at V came to 0 bases and at J to 7 bases, leaving 7 bases not matched to a gene. The germline V gene has CDR1 KGHDR and CDR2 SFDVKD. The CDR3 is 16 amino acids. As DNA, the CDR3 is TGTGCCACCAGTGATTTGGGGAGACAGGGGGCTGGTGGCTACACCTTC. Protein: CATSDLGRQGAGGYTF.

This clonotype was found many times. The chain couples TRBV7-2 to TRBJ1-3; the D is unclear. The V end was cut by 1 base, the J end by 2 bases, with 6 bases between. Germline assignment: CDR1 SGHTA and CDR2 FQGNSA. The CDR3 totals 14 residues. In DNA, the CDR3 is TGTGCCAGCAGCTTAGGGCGGACTGGAAACACCATATATTTT. It codes for CASSLGRTGNTIYF.

This clonotype has ten or more counts. This sequence joins TRBV29-1 and TRBJ2-1, with TRBD2 matching over 8 bases. The germline V gene has CDR1 SQVTM and CDR2 ANQGSEA. With V trimmed by 6 bases and J by 4 bases, 8 bases remained unmatched. This CDR3 has 14 amino acids. As DNA, the CDR3 is TGCAGCGTCGCTACTAGCGGAGTTTACAATGAGCAGTTCTTC. Amino acid sequence: CSVATSGVYNEQFF.

This clonotype turned up a few times. This chain connects TRBV4-1 to TRBJ2-3, with TRBD2 identical over 8 bases. Germline-derived CDR1 and CDR2 are MGHRA and YSYEKL. After removal of 1 base from V and 7 bases from J, the junction contained 7 bases not matched to a gene. The CDR3 is 15 residues long. CDR3 sequence (DNA): TGCGCCAGCAGCCAAGTGCAGCGGGAGCCAAATACGCAGTATTTT. This translates into CASSQVQREPNTQYF.